The sample holds many counts of the clone carrying this T cell receptor beta chain. Unmatched junction bases numbered 9, after V lost 6 bases and J lost 0 bases. The CDR3 sequence is 16 residues long. CDR1 DFQATT and CDR2 SNEGSKA come from the germline V gene (reference sequence). The authors made cDNA by 5'RACE with 10-nucleotide random UMIs. TCRdb processed the 5' RACE reads anew with MiXCR; each CDR3 protein has one entry. Among around 79,000 distinct CDR3 sequences, around an eighth were seen once, and the ten largest hold nearly 7%. This sample stems from a study of neurological immune-mediated disorders.

The sequenced material came from PBMCs. The source of this sequence is a woman aged 45-59 years in good health. V usage is TRBV20-1 and J usage is TRBJ1-4; 8 positions agree with TRBD1. CDR3 region: CSATGQGPSTNEKLFF. The CDR3 nucleotides are TGCAGTGCCACCGGACAGGGACCCTCAACTAATGAAAAACTGTTTTTT.